The subject of this entry is one T cell receptor beta chain. What it recognizes is unknown. This record comes from a study of immune cell composition in non-small cell lung cancer. Across the whole study: Most cases were lung adenocarcinoma or squamous cell carcinoma.

CDR1 is MNHNS and CDR2 is SASEGT in the germline V gene. V gave up 6 bases and J gave up 4 bases; unmatched junction bases: 8. CDR3 size: 15 residues. Study results and limitations: Lung squamous cell carcinoma tumours had significantly higher top 10 clone scores and productive clonality than lung adenocarcinoma. Adenocarcinomas with higher top tumour-associated clone frequency had more reactive TILs.

Measured with immunoSEQ multiplex PCR; TCRdb has only the in-frame clones, and not every one. Among around 9,100 clones listed, around four fifths were seen once. The sequence derives from a human donor with non-small cell lung cancer. The sequenced sample consisted of lung tumor tissue. The chain recombines TRBV6-1 with TRBJ2-2; TRBD1 aligns across 7 bases. The CDR3 DNA sequence: TGTGCCAGCAGCGTCCGGGACAGATCCACCGGGGAGCTGTTTTTT. This sequence encodes CASSVRDRSTGELFF.